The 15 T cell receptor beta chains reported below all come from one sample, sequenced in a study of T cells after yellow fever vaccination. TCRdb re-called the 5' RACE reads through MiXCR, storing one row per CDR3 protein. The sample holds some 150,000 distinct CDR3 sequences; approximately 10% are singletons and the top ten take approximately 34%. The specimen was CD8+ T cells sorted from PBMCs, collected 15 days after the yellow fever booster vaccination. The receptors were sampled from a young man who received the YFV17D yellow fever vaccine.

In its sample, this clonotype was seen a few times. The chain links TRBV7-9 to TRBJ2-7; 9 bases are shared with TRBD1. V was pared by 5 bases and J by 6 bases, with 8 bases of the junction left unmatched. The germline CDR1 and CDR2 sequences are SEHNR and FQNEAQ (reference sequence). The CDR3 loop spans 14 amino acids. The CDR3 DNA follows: TGTGCCAGCAGCGCCGAGGACAGGGGACGCGAGCAGTACTTC. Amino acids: CASSAEDRGREQYF. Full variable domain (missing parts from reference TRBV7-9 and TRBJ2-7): DTGVSQNPRHKITKRGQNVTFRCDPISEHNRLYWYRQTLGQGPEFLTYFQNEAQLEKSRLLSDRFSAERPKGSFSTLEIQRTEQGDSAMYLCASSAEDRGREQYFGPGTRLTVT.

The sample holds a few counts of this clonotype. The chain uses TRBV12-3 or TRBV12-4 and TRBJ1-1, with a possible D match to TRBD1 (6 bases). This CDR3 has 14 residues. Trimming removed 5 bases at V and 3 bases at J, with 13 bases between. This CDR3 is CASSEQGRDTEAFF. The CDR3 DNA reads TGTGCCAGCAGTGAACAGGGTAGAGACACTGAAGCTTTCTTT.

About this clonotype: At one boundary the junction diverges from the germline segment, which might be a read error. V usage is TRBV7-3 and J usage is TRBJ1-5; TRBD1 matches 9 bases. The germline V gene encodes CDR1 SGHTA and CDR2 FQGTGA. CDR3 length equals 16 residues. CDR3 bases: TGTGCCAGCAGCCAAGGGGACAGGGATAGCAATCAGCCCCATCATTTT. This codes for CASSQGDRDSNQPHHF.

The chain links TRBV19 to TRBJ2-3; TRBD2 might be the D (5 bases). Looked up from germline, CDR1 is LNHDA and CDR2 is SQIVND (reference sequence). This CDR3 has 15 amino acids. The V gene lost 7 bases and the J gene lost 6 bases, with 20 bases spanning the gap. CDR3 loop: CASTPGVAGTDTQYF. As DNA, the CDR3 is TGTGCCAGTACCCCCGGGGTAGCTGGAACGGATACGCAGTATTTT.

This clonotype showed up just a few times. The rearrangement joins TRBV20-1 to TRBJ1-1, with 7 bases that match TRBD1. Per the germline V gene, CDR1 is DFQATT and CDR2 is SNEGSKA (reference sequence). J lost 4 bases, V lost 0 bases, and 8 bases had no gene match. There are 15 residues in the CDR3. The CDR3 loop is CSARERQGLGTEAFF. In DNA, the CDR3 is TGCAGTGCTAGAGAAAGACAGGGCTTGGGCACTGAAGCTTTCTTT.

The DNA of the CDR3 is TGTGCCAGCAGCGCCGACAGGTACTACGAGCAGTACTTC. This sequence encodes CASSADRYYEQYF. The chain is built from TRBV7-9 and TRBJ2-7, with D tentatively TRBD1 (6 bases). From germline, CDR1 is SEHNR and CDR2 FQNEAQ (reference sequence). Trimming removed 5 bases at V and 3 bases at J, with 11 bases between. This CDR3 is 13 amino acids long.

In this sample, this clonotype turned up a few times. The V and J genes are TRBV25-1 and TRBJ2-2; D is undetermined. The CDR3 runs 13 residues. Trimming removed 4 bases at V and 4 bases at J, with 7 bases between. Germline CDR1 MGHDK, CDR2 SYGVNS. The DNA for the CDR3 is TGTGCCAGCAGTGGTTACAGCACCGGGGAGCTGTTTTTT. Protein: CASSGYSTGELFF.

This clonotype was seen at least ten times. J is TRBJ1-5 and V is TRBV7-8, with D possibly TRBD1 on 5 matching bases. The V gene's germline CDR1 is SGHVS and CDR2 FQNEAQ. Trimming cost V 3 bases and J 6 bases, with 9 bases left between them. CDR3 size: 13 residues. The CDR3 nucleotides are TGTGCCAGCAGCTTGGGAGGGACTCAGCCCCAGCATTTT. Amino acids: CASSLGGTQPQHF.

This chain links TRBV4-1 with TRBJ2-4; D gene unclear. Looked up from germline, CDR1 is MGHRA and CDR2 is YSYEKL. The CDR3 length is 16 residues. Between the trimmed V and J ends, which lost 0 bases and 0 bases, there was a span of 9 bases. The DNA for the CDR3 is TGCGCCAGCAGCCAAGAGGACCAGCTAGCCAAAAACATTCAGTACTTC. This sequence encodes CASSQEDQLAKNIQYF.

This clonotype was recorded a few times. CDR3 region: CASSLLGGTGGASYEQYF. CDR3 coding DNA: TGTGCCAGCAGCCTCCTTGGGGGGACAGGGGGCGCCTCCTACGAGCAGTACTTC. The chain uses TRBV7-9 and TRBJ2-7; the match to TRBD1 covers 12 bases. The trim removed 5 bases at V and 0 bases at J, leaving 11 bases unmatched. The V gene's germline CDR1 is SEHNR and CDR2 FQNEAQ (reference sequence). This CDR3 has 18 amino acids.

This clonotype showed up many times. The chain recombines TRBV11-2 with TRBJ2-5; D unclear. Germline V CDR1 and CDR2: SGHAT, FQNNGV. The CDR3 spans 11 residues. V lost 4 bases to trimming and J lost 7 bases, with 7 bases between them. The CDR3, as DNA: TGTGCCAGCAGCTCCCGCCGGACCCAGTACTTC. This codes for CASSSRRTQYF. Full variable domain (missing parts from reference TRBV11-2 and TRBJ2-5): EAGVAQSPRYKIIEKRQSVAFWCNPISGHATLYWYQQILGQGPKLLIQFQNNGVVDDSQLPKDRFSAERLKGVDSTLKIQPAKLEDSAVYLCASSSRRTQYFGPGTRLLVL.

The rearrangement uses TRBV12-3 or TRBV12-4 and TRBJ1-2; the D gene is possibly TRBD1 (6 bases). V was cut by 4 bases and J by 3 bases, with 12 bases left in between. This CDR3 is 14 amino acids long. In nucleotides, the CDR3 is TGTGCCAGCAGTTCTCCGGGGGCCCACTATGGCTACACCTTC. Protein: CASSSPGAHYGYTF.

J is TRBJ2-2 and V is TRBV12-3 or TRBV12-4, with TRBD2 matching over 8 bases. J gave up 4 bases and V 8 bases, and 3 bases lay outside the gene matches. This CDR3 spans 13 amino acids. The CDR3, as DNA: TGTGCCAGCCGGCTAGCGGGCACCGGGGAGCTGTTTTTT. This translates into CASRLAGTGELFF.

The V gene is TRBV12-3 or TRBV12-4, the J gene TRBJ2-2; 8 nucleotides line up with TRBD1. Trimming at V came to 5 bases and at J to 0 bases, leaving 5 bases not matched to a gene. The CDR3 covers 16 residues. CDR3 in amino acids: CASSERTGTNTGELFF. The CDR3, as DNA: TGTGCCAGCAGTGAAAGGACAGGGACGAACACCGGGGAGCTGTTTTTT.

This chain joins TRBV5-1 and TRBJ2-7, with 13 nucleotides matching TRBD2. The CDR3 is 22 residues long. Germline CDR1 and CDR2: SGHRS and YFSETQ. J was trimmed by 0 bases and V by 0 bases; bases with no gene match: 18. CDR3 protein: CASSLGLAGGTAPHPFSYEQYF. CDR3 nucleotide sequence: TGCGCCAGCAGCTTGGGACTAGCGGGGGGAACAGCCCCCCACCCCTTCTCCTACGAGCAGTACTTC.